The clone carrying this T cell receptor (beta chain) was observed many times. This sample stems from a study of neurological immune-mediated disorders. The time point was: longitudinal time-point 1 (baseline). The unsorted libraries were prepared from 2 million PBMCs (stored at -80 C). Germline V CDR1 and CDR2: LGHDT, YNNKEL (reference sequence). After removal of 1 base from V and 0 bases from J, the junction contained 1 base not matched to a gene. The length of the CDR3 is 15 residues. By 5'RACE with 10-nucleotide random UMIs, the cDNA was made. Over 170 million TCR-beta sequences, together covering 15-18 subjects, were produced by every individual sequencing run that was carried out. TCRdb passed the 5' RACE reads through MiXCR, listing each CDR3 protein once. The table includes tens of thousands of distinct CDR3 sequences, around 13% detected once.

The rearrangement links TRBV3-1 to TRBJ2-3; 7 bases fit TRBD2. The clonotype comes from a female donor with HTLV-1-associated myelopathy (HAM/TSP). The sequenced sample consisted of PBMCs. CDR3 sequence (DNA): TGTGCCAGCAGCCAAGGACTAGCCAGCACAGATACGCAGTATTTT. It encodes CASSQGLASTDTQYF.